These T cell receptor beta chains were read from a single sample in a study of shared clonotypes between healthy human individuals. The assay was immunoSEQ multiplex PCR, and TCRdb's table has in-frame clones only and misses some. The table has over 2 million clones, about 95% seen once. Sequencing was done on a sample of naive CD8+ T cells sorted from blood. Receptor source: a man younger than 35 in good health. Each CDR3 is given with its conserved first and last residue. Each record gives: CDR3 protein, CDR3 DNA, clone size, D gene, V gene, J gene. D genes are given only for firm matches. Not all rows give a size; the values are once, few, many and, for expanded clones, a class.

CDR3 protein: CASRGGLETQYF; CDR3 DNA: TGTGCTTCTCGCGGGGGCCTGGAGACCCAGTACTTC; clone size: NA; D gene: NA; V gene: TRBV27; J gene: TRBJ2-5
CDR3 protein: CASSYVQGSDEKLFF; CDR3 DNA: TGTGCCAGCAGTTACGTACAGGGTTCGGATGAAAAACTGTTTTTT; clone size: NA; D gene: NA; V gene: TRBV6-6; J gene: TRBJ1-4
CDR3 protein: CASSYSTGQATYEQYF; CDR3 DNA: TGTGCCAGCAGTTACTCTACGGGACAGGCTACCTACGAGCAGTACTTC; clone size: NA; D gene: TRBD1; V gene: TRBV6-5; J gene: TRBJ2-7
CDR3 protein: CASSPFGQGSNQPQHF; CDR3 DNA: TGCGCCAGCAGCCCCTTCGGACAGGGTAGCAATCAGCCCCAGCATTTT; clone size: few; D gene: TRBD1; V gene: TRBV4-1; J gene: TRBJ1-5
CDR3 protein: CASSQGAGVLSYEQYF; CDR3 DNA: TGTGCCAGCAGCCAAGGGGCGGGGGTGCTATCCTACGAGCAGTACTTC; clone size: few; D gene: TRBD2; V gene: TRBV4-2; J gene: TRBJ2-7
CDR3 protein: CASSLSKEDRANQETQYF; CDR3 DNA: TGTGCCAGCAGTTTATCGAAGGAAGACAGGGCCAACCAAGAGACCCAGTACTTC; clone size: NA; D gene: TRBD1; V gene: TRBV27; J gene: TRBJ2-5
CDR3 protein: CASSYRGNTEAFF; CDR3 DNA: TGTGCCAGCAGTTACCGCGGGAACACTGAAGCTTTCTTT; clone size: NA; D gene: NA; V gene: TRBV6-5; J gene: TRBJ1-1
CDR3 protein: CASSSLDVSYEQYF; CDR3 DNA: TGTGCCAGTAGCTCTCTTGACGTATCCTACGAGCAGTACTTC; clone size: NA; D gene: NA; V gene: TRBV19; J gene: TRBJ2-7
CDR3 protein: CASSYSEGTDTEAFF; CDR3 DNA: TGTGCCAGCAGTTACTCAGAGGGAACGGACACTGAAGCTTTCTTT; clone size: NA; D gene: NA; V gene: TRBV6-5; J gene: TRBJ1-1
CDR3 protein: CASSLGGGTGELFF; CDR3 DNA: TGTGCCAGCAGCTTAGGGGGAGGAACCGGGGAGCTGTTTTTT; clone size: NA; D gene: NA; V gene: TRBV7-9; J gene: TRBJ2-2
CDR3 protein: CASSLGLPGLTGFEQFF; CDR3 DNA: TGTGCCAGCAGCTTAGGCCTCCCGGGACTAACGGGTTTTGAGCAGTTCTTC; clone size: NA; D gene: TRBD2; V gene: TRBV7-3; J gene: TRBJ2-1
CDR3 protein: CASSLGHINVLTF; CDR3 DNA: TGTGCCAGCAGTCTCGGACACATCAACGTCCTGACTTTC; clone size: NA; D gene: NA; V gene: TRBV27; J gene: TRBJ2-6
CDR3 protein: CASSLTLGPEAFF; CDR3 DNA: TGTGCCAGCAGCTTGACTTTGGGCCCTGAAGCTTTCTTT; clone size: once; D gene: NA; V gene: TRBV5-6; J gene: TRBJ1-1
CDR3 protein: CASRGTGYAGELFF; CDR3 DNA: TGTGCCAGCAGGGGAACAGGGTACGCCGGGGAGCTGTTTTTT; clone size: NA; D gene: NA; V gene: TRBV28; J gene: TRBJ2-2
CDR3 protein: CASSLAGTNEKLFF; CDR3 DNA: TGTGCCAGCAGTTTGGCGGGAACTAATGAAAAACTGTTTTTT; clone size: NA; D gene: NA; V gene: TRBV27; J gene: TRBJ1-4
CDR3 protein: CATSRDLGDTEAFF; CDR3 DNA: TGTGCCACCAGCAGAGATCTAGGGGACACTGAAGCTTTCTTT; clone size: once; D gene: NA; V gene: TRBV15; J gene: TRBJ1-1
CDR3 protein: CASTGTGDGETQYF; CDR3 DNA: TGTGCCAGCACTGGGACAGGGGATGGAGAGACCCAGTACTTC; clone size: NA; D gene: TRBD1; V gene: TRBV6-5; J gene: TRBJ2-5
CDR3 protein: CASASRGETDTQYF; CDR3 DNA: TGTGCCAGCGCCTCACGGGGGGAGACAGATACGCAGTATTTT; clone size: NA; D gene: TRBD2; V gene: TRBV6-5; J gene: TRBJ2-3
CDR3 protein: CASSDSSGNLYEQYF; CDR3 DNA: TGTGCCAGCAGCGATAGTAGCGGGAACCTTTACGAGCAGTACTTC; clone size: NA; D gene: TRBD2; V gene: TRBV2; J gene: TRBJ2-7
CDR3 protein: CASSYSLEQFF; CDR3 DNA: TGTGCCAGCAGTTACTCCCTTGAGCAGTTCTTC; clone size: NA; D gene: NA; V gene: TRBV6-6; J gene: TRBJ2-1
CDR3 protein: CASSPREGFAYEQYF; CDR3 DNA: TGTGCCAGTAGTCCCCGCGAGGGGTTCGCCTACGAGCAGTACTTC; clone size: NA; D gene: NA; V gene: TRBV19; J gene: TRBJ2-7
CDR3 protein: CAISDAAGGTYEQYF; CDR3 DNA: TGTGCCATCAGTGATGCGGCAGGGGGGACCTACGAGCAGTACTTC; clone size: NA; D gene: NA; V gene: TRBV10-3; J gene: TRBJ2-7
CDR3 protein: CASSLEGEPNEKLFF; CDR3 DNA: TGCGCCAGCAGCTTGGAAGGGGAACCTAATGAAAAACTGTTTTTT; clone size: NA; D gene: NA; V gene: TRBV5-1; J gene: TRBJ1-4
CDR3 protein: CASCVQETQYF; CDR3 DNA: TGTGCCAGTTGTGTACAAGAGACCCAGTACTTC; clone size: NA; D gene: NA; V gene: TRBV28; J gene: TRBJ2-5